These 3 T cell receptor beta chains were all obtained from the same sample, sequenced in a study of blood T cell repertoires in COVID-19. The data were produced by immunoSEQ multiplex PCR, yet TCRdb's version contains in-frame clones alone and is incomplete. This table holds some 270,000 clones, about 87% found once. Sequenced material: PBMCs or T cells enriched from blood (not recorded which). The receptors shown here come from a woman in her thirties or forties who had been exposed to COVID-19.

The chain combines TRBV6-4 with TRBJ2-1, with 11 nucleotides matching TRBD2. J gave up 5 bases and V 3 bases, and 6 bases lay outside the gene matches. There are 16 residues in the CDR3. CDR1 MRHNA and CDR2 SNTAGT come from the germline V gene. The CDR3: CASSDLSGGVNNEQFF. The CDR3 nucleotides read TGTGCCAGCAGTGATCTTAGCGGGGGGGTTAACAATGAGCAGTTCTTC.

V usage is TRBV15 and J usage is TRBJ1-5; 7 nucleotides agree with TRBD1. With V trimmed by 5 bases and J by 4 bases, 8 bases remained unmatched. Germline CDR1 is LNHNV and CDR2 is YYDKDF (reference sequence). This CDR3 region has 15 residues. Here the CDR3 DNA reads TGTGCCACCAGCTGGCGTCCGGGACAGAATCAGCCCCAGCATTTT. As protein: CATSWRPGQNQPQHF.

J is TRBJ2-5 and V is TRBV6-5; D may be TRBD2 (7 bases). The ends were cut back, 9 bases at V and 5 bases at J, with 19 bases in the middle. The length of the CDR3 is 14 residues. Germline V gene sequence: CDR1 MNHEY, CDR2 SVGAGI. CDR3: CASRVRGARETQYF. The CDR3 nucleotides read TGTGCCAGTAGAGTTCGGGGGGCGCGGGAGACCCAGTACTTC.